Listed below are T cell receptor beta chains from one sample, sequenced in a study of CD8 T cells in ankylosing spondylitis. TCRdb fed the 5' RACE reads into MiXCR, producing one record per CDR3 protein. Of 250,000 to 350,000 distinct CDR3 sequences in the sample, around 20% were seen once. Sequencing used blood, either unsorted or a sorted T cell fraction (not recorded which). All receptors derive from a male donor with ankylosing spondylitis or in good health (not recorded which). Each CDR3 is given with its conserved first and last residue. The D gene is left open where the match is weak. Clone size is shown for a subset of rows, as once, few, many or a class of expanded clone.

TRBD2 TRBJ2-3 TRBV7-6 many CASSPTSGLAGTDTQYF TGTGCCAGCAGCCCAACCTCGGGACTAGCGGGCACAGATACGCAGTATTTT
NA TRBJ2-2 TRBV5-1 few CASSAKDIRSTGELFF TGCGCCAGCAGCGCCAAGGACATCCGCTCCACCGGGGAGCTGTTTTTT
NA TRBJ2-5 TRBV20-1 NA CSTRDEAGTQETQYF TGCAGTACTAGAGATGAGGCGGGAACTCAAGAGACCCAGTACTTC
TRBD1 TRBJ2-1 TRBV7-2 NA CASSPAPQGGYNEQFF TGTGCCAGCAGCCCAGCCCCACAGGGGGGCTACAATGAGCAGTTCTTC
NA TRBJ1-2 TRBV20-1 NA CSANRGGDGYTF TGCAGTGCCAACAGAGGGGGGGATGGCTACACCTTC
TRBD2 TRBJ2-3 TRBV2 few CASSERSGGADTQYF TGTGCCAGCAGTGAAAGGAGCGGGGGCGCAGATACGCAGTATTTT
NA TRBJ1-2 TRBV3-1 NA CASSQDRGTYYGYTF TGTGCCAGCAGCCAAGATCGCGGCACATACTATGGCTACACCTTC
NA TRBJ2-1 TRBV20-1 few CSAQVGSMVNEQFF TGCAGTGCTCAAGTGGGTTCTATGGTGAATGAGCAGTTCTTC
TRBD2 TRBJ2-3 TRBV10-3 few CAITHTSGGSTDTQYF TGTGCCATCACTCATACTAGCGGGGGAAGCACAGATACGCAGTATTTT
TRBD2 TRBJ2-3 TRBV29-1 few CSAWSLAGEGTQYF TGCAGCGCCTGGTCACTAGCGGGAGAGGGTACGCAGTATTTT
TRBD2 TRBJ2-5 TRBV24-1 NA CATGTSAEETQYF TGTGCCACCGGGACTAGCGCGGAAGAGACCCAGTACTTC
NA TRBJ2-3 TRBV6-2/TRBV6-3 few CASNPWASGTDTQYF TGTGCCAGCAACCCTTGGGCTAGCGGCACAGATACGCAGTATTTT
NA TRBJ1-6 TRBV5-5 few CASSLVSQSSYNSPLHF TGTGCCAGCAGCTTGGTGTCACAGAGCTCCTATAATTCACCCCTCCACTTT
NA TRBJ1-5 TRBV12-3/TRBV12-4 NA CASNLGLGNQPQHF TGTGCCAGCAACCTAGGTCTTGGCAATCAGCCCCAGCATTTT
TRBD1 TRBJ2-3 TRBV18 once CASSRRDRAITDTQYF TGTGCCAGCTCACGACGGGACAGGGCGATCACAGATACGCAGTATTTT
TRBD2 TRBJ2-1 TRBV6-1 NA CASSLRGGTSGIYEQFF TGTGCCAGCAGTCTAAGAGGAGGGACTAGCGGGATCTATGAGCAGTTCTTC
NA TRBJ2-3 TRBV5-5 once CASSYWQTSTDTQYF TGTGCCAGCAGCTATTGGCAGACTAGCACAGATACGCAGTATTTT
NA TRBJ2-2 TRBV5-1 NA CASSFRDGTGELFF TGCGCCAGCAGCTTTCGGGATGGTACCGGGGAGCTGTTTTTT
NA TRBJ2-5 TRBV18 NA CASSPPVGETQYF TGTGCCAGCTCACCCCCCGTAGGAGAGACCCAGTACTTC
TRBD1 TRBJ1-1 TRBV27 NA CASSSRGLSTEAFF TGTGCCAGCAGTAGCAGGGGGCTAAGCACTGAAGCTTTCTTT
TRBD2 TRBJ2-2 TRBV20-1 NA CSARSGGNTGELFF TGCAGTGCTCGTAGCGGGGGAAACACCGGGGAGCTGTTTTTT
NA TRBJ2-2 TRBV2 NA CASSETGVNTGELFF TGTGCCAGCAGTGAAACAGGAGTGAACACCGGGGAGCTGTTTTTT
NA TRBJ1-5 TRBV7-2 many CASSLSTNQPQHF TGTGCCAGCAGCTTATCCACCAATCAGCCCCAGCATTTT
NA TRBJ1-4 TRBV5-1 once CASSSSQGANEKLFF TGCGCCAGCAGCTCCTCACAAGGGGCTAATGAAAAACTGTTTTTT
TRBD1 TRBJ1-2 TRBV12-3/TRBV12-4 NA CASSLLDRVESGGYTF TGTGCCAGCAGCCTACTGGACAGGGTAGAGTCAGGAGGCTACACCTTC
NA TRBJ2-2 TRBV27 few CASIPHRARPGELFF TGTGCCAGCATTCCGCATCGGGCACGACCTGGGGAGCTGTTTTTT
TRBD1 TRBJ2-1 TRBV7-2 NA CASSLDGQGRNEQFF TGTGCCAGCAGCTTGGACGGACAGGGGCGGAATGAGCAGTTCTTC
NA TRBJ2-3 TRBV20-1 many CSAEGGPPDTQYF TGCAGTGCCGAAGGAGGGCCCCCAGATACGCAGTATTTT
NA TRBJ1-2 TRBV14 NA CASSPEQGFNYGYTF TGTGCCAGCAGCCCGGAGCAGGGATTTAACTATGGCTACACCTTC
NA TRBJ1-2 TRBV7-9 NA CASSLTSSHRAGYTF TGTGCCAGCAGCTTAACATCAAGTCACAGGGCTGGCTACACCTTC
NA TRBJ1-5 TRBV28 NA CASSLVGYQPQHF TGTGCCAGCAGTTTGGTGGGGTATCAGCCCCAGCATTTT
TRBD1 TRBJ2-1 TRBV29-1 few CSVFKGGFYNEQFF TGCAGCGTATTTAAAGGGGGCTTCTACAATGAGCAGTTCTTC
TRBD2 TRBJ2-3 TRBV6-1 NA CASSAKTSGTDTQYF TGTGCCAGCAGTGCCAAGACTAGCGGGACCGATACGCAGTATTTT
TRBD1 TRBJ1-5 TRBV24-1 few CATSAHWGRQGDNQPQHF TGTGCCACCAGTGCTCATTGGGGCAGACAGGGTGACAATCAGCCCCAGCATTTT
TRBD1 TRBJ2-3 TRBV6-1 few CASRFGQGGTDTQYF TGTGCCAGCAGATTCGGACAGGGCGGCACAGATACGCAGTATTTT
NA TRBJ1-5 TRBV12-3/TRBV12-4 NA CASSLASGASQPQHF TGTGCCAGCAGTTTAGCGTCGGGGGCCAGTCAGCCCCAGCATTTT
NA TRBJ2-2 TRBV6-1 few CASRTSSANTGELFF TGTGCCAGCAGGACCTCTTCCGCGAACACCGGGGAGCTGTTTTTT
TRBD2 TRBJ2-3 TRBV7-8 NA CASSTKPAGGPSTDTQYF TGTGCCAGCAGCACCAAGCCAGCGGGGGGACCTAGCACAGATACGCAGTATTTT
NA TRBJ1-1 TRBV5-1 few CASSFLFLGYAAFF TGCGCCAGCAGCTTCCTTTTTCTGGGGTACGCAGCTTTCTTT
TRBD1 TRBJ1-4 TRBV29-1 few CSVYQPGQGNEKLFF TGCAGCGTTTACCAACCGGGACAGGGGAATGAAAAACTGTTTTTT
NA TRBJ1-4 TRBV6-6 many CASSYPGEKLFF TGTGCCAGCAGTTACCCGGGGGAAAAACTGTTTTTT
TRBD2 TRBJ2-5 TRBV5-1 NA CASRRTGAGGGETQYF TGCGCCAGCAGGCGGACCGGAGCGGGAGGCGGTGAGACTCAGTACTTC
NA TRBJ1-1 TRBV4-2 many CASSQVGNTEAFF TGTGCCAGCAGCCAAGTCGGGAACACTGAAGCTTTCTTT
TRBD2 TRBJ2-1 TRBV7-2 NA CASSLGPSGMTYNEQFF TGTGCCAGCAGCTTAGGCCCCAGCGGGATGACCTACAATGAGCAGTTCTTC
TRBD1 TRBJ1-6 TRBV28 NA CASSLGARQGDSPLHF TGTGCCAGCAGTTTAGGGGCGCGGCAGGGGGATTCACCCCTCCACTTT
NA TRBJ1-2 TRBV5-1 NA CASSRVGYGYTF TGCGCCAGCAGCCGAGTGGGCTATGGCTACACCTTC
TRBD1 TRBJ1-1 TRBV20-1 NA CSARVGWTGNTEAFF TGCAGTGCTAGAGTCGGGTGGACAGGGAACACTGAAGCTTTCTTT
TRBD2 TRBJ2-1 TRBV5-5 few CASSGDSRLAGAVDEQFF TGTGCCAGCAGTGGGGACAGCAGACTAGCGGGAGCTGTGGATGAGCAGTTCTTC
NA TRBJ1-4 TRBV19 NA CADGTGNEKLFF TGTGCAGACGGGACGGGGAATGAAAAACTGTTTTTT
TRBD1 TRBJ1-1 TRBV19 NA CASNHRGLNTEAFF TGTGCCAGTAACCACAGGGGGCTGAACACTGAAGCTTTCTTT
TRBD1 TRBJ2-5 TRBV5-1 few CASSLQGAASQETQYF TGCGCCAGCAGCTTACAGGGGGCCGCATCCCAAGAGACCCAGTACTTC
NA TRBJ1-5 TRBV12-3/TRBV12-4 few CASTPGRSNQPQHF TGTGCCAGCACCCCGGGACGGAGCAATCAGCCCCAGCATTTT
NA TRBJ1-6 TRBV28 many CASSPRENYNSPLHF TGTGCCAGCAGTCCCAGGGAAAACTATAATTCACCCCTCCACTTT
NA TRBJ2-1 TRBV3-1 NA CASSLGPGSRTSNEQFF TGTGCCAGCAGCCTTGGACCCGGGAGCAGAACTAGCAATGAGCAGTTCTTC
TRBD2 TRBJ2-1 TRBV6-2/TRBV6-3 NA CASSYSGLAGSYNEQFF TGTGCCAGCAGTTACTCGGGGCTAGCGGGCTCCTACAATGAGCAGTTCTTC
NA TRBJ2-5 TRBV10-3 few CAISEWGETQYF TGTGCCATCAGTGAGTGGGGCGAGACCCAGTACTTC
NA TRBJ1-1 TRBV5-1 NA CASSIGGWNTEAFF TGCGCCAGCAGCATTGGGGGGTGGAACACTGAAGCTTTCTTT
TRBD1 TRBJ2-1 TRBV5-5 few CASSRDFAGGGRREQFF TGTGCCAGCAGCCGAGATTTCGCAGGGGGCGGACGACGTGAGCAGTTCTTC
TRBD2 TRBJ2-2 TRBV5-6 NA CASSQHGAGENTGELFF TGTGCCAGCAGCCAACATGGGGCGGGGGAAAACACCGGGGAGCTGTTTTTT